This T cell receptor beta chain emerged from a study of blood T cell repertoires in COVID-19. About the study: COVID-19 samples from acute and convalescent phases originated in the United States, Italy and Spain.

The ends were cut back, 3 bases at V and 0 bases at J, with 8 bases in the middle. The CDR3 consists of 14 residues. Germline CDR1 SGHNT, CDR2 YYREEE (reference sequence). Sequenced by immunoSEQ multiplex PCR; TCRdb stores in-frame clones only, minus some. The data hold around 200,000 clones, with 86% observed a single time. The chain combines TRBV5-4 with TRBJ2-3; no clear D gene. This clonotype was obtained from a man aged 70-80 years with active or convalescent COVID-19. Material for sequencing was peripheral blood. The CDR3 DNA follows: TGTGCCAGCAGCTCTCAGTCTAGCACAGATACGCAGTATTTT. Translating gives CASSSQSSTDTQYF.